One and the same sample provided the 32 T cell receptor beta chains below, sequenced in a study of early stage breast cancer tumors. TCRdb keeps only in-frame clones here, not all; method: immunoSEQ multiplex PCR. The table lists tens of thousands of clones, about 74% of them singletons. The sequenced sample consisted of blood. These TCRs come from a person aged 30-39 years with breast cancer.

The CDR3 nucleotides are TGTGCCAGCAGTGAGGTAGGGGCCCCGACAGGGAGGAACACTGAAGCTTTCTTT. This gives the protein CASSEVGAPTGRNTEAFF. V is TRBV25-1 and J is TRBJ1-1; 7 nucleotides match TRBD1. V dropped 3 bases and J dropped 1; count of bases not matched to a gene: 14. The germline CDR1 and CDR2 sequences are MGHDK and SYGVNS. CDR3 length: 18 residues.

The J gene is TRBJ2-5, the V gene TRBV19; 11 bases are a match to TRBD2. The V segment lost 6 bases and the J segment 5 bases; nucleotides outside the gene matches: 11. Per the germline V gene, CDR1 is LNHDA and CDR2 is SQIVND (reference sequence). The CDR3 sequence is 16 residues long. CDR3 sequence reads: CASSSSSGRLRETQYF. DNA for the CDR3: TGTGCCAGTAGCTCTTCTAGCGGGAGGTTACGGGAGACCCAGTACTTC.

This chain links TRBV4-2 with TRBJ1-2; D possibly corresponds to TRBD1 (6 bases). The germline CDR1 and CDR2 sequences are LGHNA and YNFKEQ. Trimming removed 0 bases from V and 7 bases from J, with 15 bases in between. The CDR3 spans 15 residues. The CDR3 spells CASSQERQEGSGYTF. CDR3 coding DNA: TGTGCCAGCAGCCAAGAGAGACAGGAGGGTAGTGGCTACACCTTC.

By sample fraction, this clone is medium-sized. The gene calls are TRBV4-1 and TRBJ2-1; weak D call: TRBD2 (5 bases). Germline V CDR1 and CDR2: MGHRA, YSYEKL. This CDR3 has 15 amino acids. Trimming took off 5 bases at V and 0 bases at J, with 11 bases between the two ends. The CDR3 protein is CASSWSGNSYNEQFF. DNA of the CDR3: TGCGCCAGCAGCTGGAGCGGTAACTCCTACAATGAGCAGTTCTTC.

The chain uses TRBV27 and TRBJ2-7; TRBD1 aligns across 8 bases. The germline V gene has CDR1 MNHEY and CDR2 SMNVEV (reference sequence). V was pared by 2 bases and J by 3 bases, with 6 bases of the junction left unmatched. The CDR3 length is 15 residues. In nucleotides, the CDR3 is TGTGCCAGCAGTTTAGGGGGGACAGGAGTCTACGAGCAGTACTTC. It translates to CASSLGGTGVYEQYF.

CDR3 region: CASSRAYRETNEKLFF. The CDR3 DNA sequence: TGTGCCAGCAGCCGAGCCTACAGGGAAACTAATGAAAAACTGTTTTTT. The V and J genes are TRBV11-2 and TRBJ1-4; a possible D gene is TRBD1 (6 bases). Deletions cut 5 bases from V and 1 base from J, with 14 bases between. This CDR3 is built from 16 residues. Per the germline V gene, CDR1 is SGHAT and CDR2 is FQNNGV.

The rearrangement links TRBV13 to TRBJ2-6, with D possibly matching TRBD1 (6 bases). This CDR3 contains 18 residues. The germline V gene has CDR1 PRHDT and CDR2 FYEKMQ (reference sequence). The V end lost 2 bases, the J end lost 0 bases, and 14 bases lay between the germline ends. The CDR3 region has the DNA TGTGCCAGCAGCTTATCGACAGGCTTACTCTCTGGGGCCAACGTCCTGACTTTC. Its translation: CASSLSTGLLSGANVLTF.

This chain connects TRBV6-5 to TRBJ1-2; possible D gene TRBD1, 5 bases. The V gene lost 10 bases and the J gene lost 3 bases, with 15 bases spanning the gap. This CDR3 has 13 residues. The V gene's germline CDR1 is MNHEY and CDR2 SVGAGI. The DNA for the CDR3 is TGTGCCACCGGGGGGGTGGGGTACTATGGCTACACCTTC. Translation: CATGGVGYYGYTF.

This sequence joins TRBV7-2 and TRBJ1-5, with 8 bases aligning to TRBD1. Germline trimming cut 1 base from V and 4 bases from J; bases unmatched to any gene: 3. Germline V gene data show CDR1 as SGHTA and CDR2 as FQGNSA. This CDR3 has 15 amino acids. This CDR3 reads CASSLGQGTNQPQHF. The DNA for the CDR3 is TGTGCCAGCAGCTTAGGACAGGGGACAAATCAGCCCCAGCATTTT.

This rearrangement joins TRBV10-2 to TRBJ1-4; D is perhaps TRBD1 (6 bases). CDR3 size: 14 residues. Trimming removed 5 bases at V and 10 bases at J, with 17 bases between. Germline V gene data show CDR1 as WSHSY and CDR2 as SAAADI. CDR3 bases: TGCGCCAGCAGTCCAGACAGGCTAGAGGGAAAACTGTTTTTT. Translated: CASSPDRLEGKLFF.

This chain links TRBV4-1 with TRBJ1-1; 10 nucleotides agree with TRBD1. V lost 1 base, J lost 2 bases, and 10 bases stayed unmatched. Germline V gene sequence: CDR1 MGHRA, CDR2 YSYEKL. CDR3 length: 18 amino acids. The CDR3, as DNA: TGCGCCAGCAGCCAAGCTGCGACAGGGGGCGCGATCAACACTGAAGCTTTCTTT. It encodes CASSQAATGGAINTEAFF.

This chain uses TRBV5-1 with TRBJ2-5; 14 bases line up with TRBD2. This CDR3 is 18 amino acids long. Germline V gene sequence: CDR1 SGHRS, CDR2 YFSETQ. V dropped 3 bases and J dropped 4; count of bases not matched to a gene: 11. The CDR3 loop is CASSSIRLGLAGGETQYF. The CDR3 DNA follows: TGCGCCAGCAGCTCCATCAGACTAGGACTAGCGGGAGGAGAGACCCAGTACTTC.

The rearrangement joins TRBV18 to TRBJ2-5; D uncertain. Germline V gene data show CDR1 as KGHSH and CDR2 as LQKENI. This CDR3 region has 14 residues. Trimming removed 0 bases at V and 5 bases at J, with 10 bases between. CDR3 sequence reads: CASSPPQDPETQYF. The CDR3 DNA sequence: TGTGCCAGCTCACCACCGCAGGACCCTGAGACCCAGTACTTC.

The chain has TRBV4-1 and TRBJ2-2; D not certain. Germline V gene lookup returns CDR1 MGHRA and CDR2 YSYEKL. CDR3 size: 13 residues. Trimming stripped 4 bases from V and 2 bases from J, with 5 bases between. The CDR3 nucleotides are TGCGCCAGCAGCCGAAGTAACACCGGGGAGCTGTTTTTT. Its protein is CASSRSNTGELFF.

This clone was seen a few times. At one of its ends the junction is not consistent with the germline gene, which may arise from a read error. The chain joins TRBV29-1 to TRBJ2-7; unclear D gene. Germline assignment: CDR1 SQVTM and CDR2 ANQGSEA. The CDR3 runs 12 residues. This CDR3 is CSAEVSSYEQYF. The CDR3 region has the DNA TGCAGCGCTGAAGTCAGCTCCTACGAGCAGTACTTC.

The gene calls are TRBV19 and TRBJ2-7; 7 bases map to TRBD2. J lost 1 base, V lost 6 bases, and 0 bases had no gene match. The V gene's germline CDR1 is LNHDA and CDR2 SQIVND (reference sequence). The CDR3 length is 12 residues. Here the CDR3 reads CASSGRSYEQYF. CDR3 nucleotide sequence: TGTGCCAGTAGCGGGAGGTCCTACGAGCAGTACTTC. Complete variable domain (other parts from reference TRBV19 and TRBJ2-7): DGGITQSPKYLFRKEGQNVTLSCEQNLNHDAMYWYRQDPGQGLRLIYYSQIVNDFQKGDIAEGYSVSREKKESFPLTVTSAQKNPTAFYLCASSGRSYEQYFGPGTRLTVT.

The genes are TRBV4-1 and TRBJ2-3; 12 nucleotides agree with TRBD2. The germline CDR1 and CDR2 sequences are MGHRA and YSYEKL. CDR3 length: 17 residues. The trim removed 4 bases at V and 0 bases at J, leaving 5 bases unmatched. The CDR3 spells CASSPGLAGSSTDTQYF. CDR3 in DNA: TGCGCCAGCAGCCCGGGACTAGCGGGTTCTAGCACAGATACGCAGTATTTT.

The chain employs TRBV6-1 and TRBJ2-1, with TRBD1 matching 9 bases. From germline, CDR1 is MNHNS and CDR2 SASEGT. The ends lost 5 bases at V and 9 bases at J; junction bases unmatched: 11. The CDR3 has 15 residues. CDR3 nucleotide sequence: TGTGCCAGCAGTATACCGGGACAGGGATTTGGTGAGCAGTTCTTC. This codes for CASSIPGQGFGEQFF.

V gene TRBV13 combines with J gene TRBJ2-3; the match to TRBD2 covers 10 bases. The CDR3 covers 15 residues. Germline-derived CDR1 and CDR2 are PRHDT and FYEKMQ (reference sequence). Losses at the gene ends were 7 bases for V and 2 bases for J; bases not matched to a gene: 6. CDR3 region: CASNRGLADTDTQYF. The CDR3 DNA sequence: TGTGCCAGCAACCGAGGACTAGCGGACACAGATACGCAGTATTTT.

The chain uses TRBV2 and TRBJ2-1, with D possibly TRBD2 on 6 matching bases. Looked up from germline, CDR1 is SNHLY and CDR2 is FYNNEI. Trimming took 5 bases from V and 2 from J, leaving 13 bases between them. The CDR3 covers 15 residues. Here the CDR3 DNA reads TGTGCCAGCAGTTCTTTCGGGAGAACCTACAATGAGCAGTTCTTC. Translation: CASSSFGRTYNEQFF.

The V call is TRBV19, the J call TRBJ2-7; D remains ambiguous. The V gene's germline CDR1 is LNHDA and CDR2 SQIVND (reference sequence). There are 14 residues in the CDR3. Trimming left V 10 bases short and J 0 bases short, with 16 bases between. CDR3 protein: CAIDLEVSSYEQYF. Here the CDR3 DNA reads TGTGCCATTGATCTAGAGGTCTCCTCCTACGAGCAGTACTTC.

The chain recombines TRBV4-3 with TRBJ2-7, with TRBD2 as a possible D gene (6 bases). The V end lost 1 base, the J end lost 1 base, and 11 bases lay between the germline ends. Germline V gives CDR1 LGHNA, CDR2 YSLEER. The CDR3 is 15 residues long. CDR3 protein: CASSQGGRGSYEQYF. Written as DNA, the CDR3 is TGCGCCAGCAGCCAAGGAGGGCGGGGATCCTACGAGCAGTACTTC.

In DNA, the CDR3 is TGTGCCAGCAGCCCCGCCTTTGTACAACTGGTAATTTTTCGTGGCTACACCTTC. Its protein is CASSPAFVQLVIFRGYTF. This rearrangement joins TRBV7-3 to TRBJ1-2; D unclear. CDR3 length: 18 residues. Germline CDR1 SGHTA, CDR2 FQGTGA. The ends were cut back, 5 bases at V and 7 bases at J, with 29 bases in the middle.

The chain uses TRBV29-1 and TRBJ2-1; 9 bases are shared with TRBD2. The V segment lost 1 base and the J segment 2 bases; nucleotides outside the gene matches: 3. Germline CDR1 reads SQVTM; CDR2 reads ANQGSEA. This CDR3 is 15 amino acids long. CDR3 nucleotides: TGCAGCGTTGAAGCTAGCGGGAAGACCTACAATGAGCAGTTCTTC. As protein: CSVEASGKTYNEQFF.

The CDR3 bases are TGTGCCAGTAGTATAGATCTGGGACCAAACATTCAGTACTTC. Translating gives CASSIDLGPNIQYF. This rearrangement joins TRBV19 to TRBJ2-4; D possibly matches TRBD1 or TRBD2 (5 bases each). The CDR3 is 14 residues long. The V end was cut by 0 bases, the J end by 6 bases, with 9 bases between. The V gene's germline CDR1 is LNHDA and CDR2 SQIVND (reference sequence).

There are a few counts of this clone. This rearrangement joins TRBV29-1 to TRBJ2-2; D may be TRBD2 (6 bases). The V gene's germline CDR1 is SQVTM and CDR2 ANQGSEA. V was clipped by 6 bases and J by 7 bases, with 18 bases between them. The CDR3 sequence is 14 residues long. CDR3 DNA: TGCAGCGTCACGTCGCGGGATTCCCACGGGGAGCTGTTTTTT. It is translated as CSVTSRDSHGELFF.

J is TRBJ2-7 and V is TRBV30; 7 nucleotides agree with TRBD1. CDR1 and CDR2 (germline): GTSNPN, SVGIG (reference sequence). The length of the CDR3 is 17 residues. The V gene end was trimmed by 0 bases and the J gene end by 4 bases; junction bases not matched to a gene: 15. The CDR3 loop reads CAWSVLTRQGLEYEQYF. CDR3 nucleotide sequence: TGTGCCTGGAGTGTTTTAACCCGACAGGGCCTTGAGTACGAGCAGTACTTC.

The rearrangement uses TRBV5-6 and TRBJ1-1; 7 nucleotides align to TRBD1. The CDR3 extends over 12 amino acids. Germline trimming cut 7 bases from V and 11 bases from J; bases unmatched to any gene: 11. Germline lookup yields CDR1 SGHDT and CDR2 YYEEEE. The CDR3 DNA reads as TGTGCCAGCTCACTGTGGGAGACAGGGGCTTTCTTT. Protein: CASSLWETGAFF. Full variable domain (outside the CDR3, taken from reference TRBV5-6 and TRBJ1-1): DAGVTQSPTHLIKTRGQQVTLRCSPKSGHDTVSWYQQALGQGPQFIFQYYEEEERQRGNFPDRFSGHQFPNYSSELNVNALLLGDSALYLCASSLWETGAFFGQGTRLTVV.

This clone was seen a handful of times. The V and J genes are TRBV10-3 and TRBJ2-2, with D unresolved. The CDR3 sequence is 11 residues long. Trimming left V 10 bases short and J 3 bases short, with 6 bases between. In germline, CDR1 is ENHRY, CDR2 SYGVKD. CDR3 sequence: CATSHTGELFF. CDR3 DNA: TGTGCCACCTCCCACACCGGGGAGCTGTTTTTT.

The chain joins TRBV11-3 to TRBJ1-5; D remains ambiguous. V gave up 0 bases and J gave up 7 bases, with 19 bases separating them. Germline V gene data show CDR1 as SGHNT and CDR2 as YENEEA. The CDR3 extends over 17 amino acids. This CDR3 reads CASSLEMAAEGGQPQHF. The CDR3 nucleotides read TGTGCCAGCAGCTTAGAAATGGCTGCGGAAGGAGGACAGCCCCAGCATTTT.

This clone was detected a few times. The CDR3 spells CASSLTGLYGYTF. The CDR3 DNA is TGTGCCAGCAGCTTAACGGGGTTATATGGCTACACCTTC. The chain links TRBV11-2 to TRBJ1-2; D not certain. This CDR3 is built from 13 residues. The V end was cut by 2 bases, the J end by 5 bases, with 9 bases between. Germline loops: CDR1 SGHAT, CDR2 FQNNGV.

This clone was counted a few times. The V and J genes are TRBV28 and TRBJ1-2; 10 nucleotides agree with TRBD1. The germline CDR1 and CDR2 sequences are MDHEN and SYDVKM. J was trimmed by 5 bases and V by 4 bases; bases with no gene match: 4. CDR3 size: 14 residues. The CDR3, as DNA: TGTGCCAGCAGTTCGGGACAGGGGTCTTATGGCTACACCTTC. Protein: CASSSGQGSYGYTF.